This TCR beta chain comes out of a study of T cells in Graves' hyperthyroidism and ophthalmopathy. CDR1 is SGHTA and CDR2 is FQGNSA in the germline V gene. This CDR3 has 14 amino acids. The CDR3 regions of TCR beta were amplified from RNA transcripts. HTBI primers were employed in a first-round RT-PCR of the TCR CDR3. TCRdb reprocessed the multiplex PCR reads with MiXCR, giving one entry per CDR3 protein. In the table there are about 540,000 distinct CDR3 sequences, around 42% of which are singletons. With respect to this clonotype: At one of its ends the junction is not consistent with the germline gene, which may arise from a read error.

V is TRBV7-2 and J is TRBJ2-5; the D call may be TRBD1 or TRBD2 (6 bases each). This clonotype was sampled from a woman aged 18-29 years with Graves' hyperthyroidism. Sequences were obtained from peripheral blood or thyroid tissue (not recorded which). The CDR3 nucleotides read TGCGCCAGCAGCCAAGAGGGGGGTGGTGAGACCCAGTACTTC. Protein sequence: CASSQEGGGETQYF.